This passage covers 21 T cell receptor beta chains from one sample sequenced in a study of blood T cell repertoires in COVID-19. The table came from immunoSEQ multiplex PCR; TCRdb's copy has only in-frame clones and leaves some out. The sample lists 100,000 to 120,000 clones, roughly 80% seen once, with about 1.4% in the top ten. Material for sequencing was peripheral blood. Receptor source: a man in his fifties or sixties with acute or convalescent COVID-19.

In DNA form, the CDR3 reads TGTGCCAGTAAGGCGGGGGAGTACTACGAGCAGTACTTC. It encodes CASKAGEYYEQYF. The V call is TRBV19, the J call TRBJ2-7; 7 bases match TRBD2. CDR3 length: 13 residues. Unmatched junction bases numbered 6, after V lost 7 bases and J lost 3 bases. Germline CDR1 reads LNHDA; CDR2 reads SQIVND (reference sequence).

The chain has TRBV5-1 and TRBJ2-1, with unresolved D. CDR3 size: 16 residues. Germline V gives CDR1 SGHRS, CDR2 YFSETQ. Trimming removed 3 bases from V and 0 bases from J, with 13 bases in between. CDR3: CASSSMAASSYNEQFF. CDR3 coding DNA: TGCGCCAGCAGCTCAATGGCAGCGAGCTCCTACAATGAGCAGTTCTTC.

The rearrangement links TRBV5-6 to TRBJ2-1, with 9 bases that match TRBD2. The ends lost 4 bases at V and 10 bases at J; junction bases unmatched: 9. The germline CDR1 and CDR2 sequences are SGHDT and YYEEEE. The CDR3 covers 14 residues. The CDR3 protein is CASSDVLSGGEQFF. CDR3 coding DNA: TGTGCCAGCAGCGACGTCCTTAGCGGGGGAGAGCAGTTCTTC. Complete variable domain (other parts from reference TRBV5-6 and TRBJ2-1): DAGVTQSPTHLIKTRGQQVTLRCSPKSGHDTVSWYQQALGQGPQFIFQYYEEEERQRGNFPDRFSGHQFPNYSSELNVNALLLGDSALYLCASSDVLSGGEQFFGPGTRLTVL.

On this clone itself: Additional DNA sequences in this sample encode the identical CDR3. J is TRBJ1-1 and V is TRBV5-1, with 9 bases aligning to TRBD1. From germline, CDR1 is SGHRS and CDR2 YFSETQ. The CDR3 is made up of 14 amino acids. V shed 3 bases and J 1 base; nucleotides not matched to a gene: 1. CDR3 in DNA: TGCGCCAGCAGCTCGGGACAGGGGAACACTGAAGCTTTCTTT. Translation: CASSSGQGNTEAFF.

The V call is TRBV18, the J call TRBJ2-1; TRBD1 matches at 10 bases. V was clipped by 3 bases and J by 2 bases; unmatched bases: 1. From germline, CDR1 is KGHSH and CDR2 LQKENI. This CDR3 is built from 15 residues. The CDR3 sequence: CASSPGTGAYNEQFF. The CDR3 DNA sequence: TGTGCCAGCTCACCCGGGACAGGGGCCTACAATGAGCAGTTCTTC. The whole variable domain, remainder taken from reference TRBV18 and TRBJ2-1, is NAGVMQNPRHLVRRRGQEARLRCSPMKGHSHVYWYRQLPEEGLKFMVYLQKENIIDESGMPKERFSAEFPKEGPSILRIQQVVRGDSAAYFCASSPGTGAYNEQFFGPGTRLTVL.

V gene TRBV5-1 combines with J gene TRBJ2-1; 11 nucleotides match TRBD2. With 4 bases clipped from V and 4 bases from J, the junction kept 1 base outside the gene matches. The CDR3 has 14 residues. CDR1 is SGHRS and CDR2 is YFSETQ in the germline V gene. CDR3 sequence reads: CASSGTSGYNEQFF. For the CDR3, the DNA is TGCGCCAGCAGCGGGACTAGCGGTTACAATGAGCAGTTCTTC.

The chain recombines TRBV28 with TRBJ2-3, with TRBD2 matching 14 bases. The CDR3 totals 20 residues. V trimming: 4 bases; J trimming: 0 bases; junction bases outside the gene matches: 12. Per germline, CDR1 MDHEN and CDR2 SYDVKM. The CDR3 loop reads CASSSYTGTSGGTSTDTQYF. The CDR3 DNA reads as TGTGCCAGCAGTTCCTATACCGGGACTAGCGGGGGTACTAGCACAGATACGCAGTATTTT.

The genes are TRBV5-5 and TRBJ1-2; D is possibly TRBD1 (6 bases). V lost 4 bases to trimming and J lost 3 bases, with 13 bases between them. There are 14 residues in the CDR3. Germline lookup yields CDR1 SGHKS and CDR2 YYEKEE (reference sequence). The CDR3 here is CASSPKTGYYGYTF. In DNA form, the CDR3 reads TGTGCCAGCAGCCCCAAAACAGGGTACTATGGCTACACCTTC.

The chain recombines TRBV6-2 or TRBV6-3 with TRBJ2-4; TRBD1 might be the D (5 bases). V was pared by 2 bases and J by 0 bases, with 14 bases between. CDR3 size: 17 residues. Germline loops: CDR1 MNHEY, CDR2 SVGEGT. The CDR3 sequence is CASSYPRQGLAKNIQYF. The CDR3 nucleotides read TGTGCCAGCAGTTACCCAAGGCAGGGATTAGCCAAAAACATTCAGTACTTC.

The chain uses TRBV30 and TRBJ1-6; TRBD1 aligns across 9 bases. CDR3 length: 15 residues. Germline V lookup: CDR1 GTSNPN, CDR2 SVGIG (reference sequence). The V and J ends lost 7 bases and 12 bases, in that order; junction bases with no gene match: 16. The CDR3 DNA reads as TGTGCCTTAATGGGACAGGGCAGCGGGGTAGTACCCCTCCACTTT. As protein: CALMGQGSGVVPLHF.

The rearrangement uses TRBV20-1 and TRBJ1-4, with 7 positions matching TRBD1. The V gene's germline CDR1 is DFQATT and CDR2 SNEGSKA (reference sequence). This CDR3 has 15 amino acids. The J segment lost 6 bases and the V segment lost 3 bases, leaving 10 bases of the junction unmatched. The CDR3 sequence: CSASGLGQVDEKLFF. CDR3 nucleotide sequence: TGCAGTGCTAGTGGGCTAGGACAGGTAGATGAAAAACTGTTTTTT.

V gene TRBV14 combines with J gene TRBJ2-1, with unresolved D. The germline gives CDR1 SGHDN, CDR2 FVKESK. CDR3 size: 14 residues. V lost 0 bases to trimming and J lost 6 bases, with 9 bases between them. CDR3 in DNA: TGTGCCAGCAGCCAAGATGTGCGGAGCAATGAGCAGTTCTTC. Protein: CASSQDVRSNEQFF.

CDR3 sequence reads: CASSNLGLVGGEQYF. Here the CDR3 DNA reads TGTGCCAGCAGCAACCTGGGACTAGTGGGAGGGGAGCAGTACTTC. This chain connects TRBV21-1 to TRBJ2-7; the table's D gene call, TRBD2, was not cross checked with the DNA. TRBV21-1 is a pseudogene segment. The CDR3 spans 15 residues.

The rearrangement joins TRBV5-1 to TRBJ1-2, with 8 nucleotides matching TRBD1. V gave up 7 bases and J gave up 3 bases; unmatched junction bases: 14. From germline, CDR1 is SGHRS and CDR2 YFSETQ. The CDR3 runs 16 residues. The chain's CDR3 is CASGTPSSQGDYGYTF. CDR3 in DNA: TGCGCCAGCGGCACCCCCTCGTCACAGGGGGACTATGGCTACACCTTC.

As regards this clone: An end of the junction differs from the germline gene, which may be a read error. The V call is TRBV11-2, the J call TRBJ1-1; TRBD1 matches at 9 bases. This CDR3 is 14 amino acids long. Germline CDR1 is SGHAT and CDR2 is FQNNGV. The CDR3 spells CAGSYRGQRTEAFF. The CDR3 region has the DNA TGTGCCGGCAGTTACAGGGGGCAGAGAACTGAAGCTTTCTTT.

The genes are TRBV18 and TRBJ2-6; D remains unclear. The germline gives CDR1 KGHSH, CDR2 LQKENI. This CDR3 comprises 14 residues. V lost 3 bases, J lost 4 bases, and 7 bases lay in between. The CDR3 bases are TGTGCCAGCTCACCTCTATCCGGGGCCAACGTCCTGACTTTC. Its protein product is CASSPLSGANVLTF.

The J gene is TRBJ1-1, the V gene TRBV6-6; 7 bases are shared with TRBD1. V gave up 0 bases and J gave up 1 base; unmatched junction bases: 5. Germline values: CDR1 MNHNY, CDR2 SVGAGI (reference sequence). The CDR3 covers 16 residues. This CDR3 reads CASSYSKDRPNTEAFF. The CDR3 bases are TGTGCCAGCAGTTACTCGAAGGACAGGCCGAACACTGAAGCTTTCTTT.

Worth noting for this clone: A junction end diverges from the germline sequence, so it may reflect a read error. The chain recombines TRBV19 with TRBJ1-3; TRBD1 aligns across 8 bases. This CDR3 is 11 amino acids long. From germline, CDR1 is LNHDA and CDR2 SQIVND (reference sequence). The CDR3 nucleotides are TGTGCCAGCACGACAGGGGCCGGCTCCGTATTT. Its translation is CASTTGAGSVF.

CDR3 bases: TGTGCCACCAGCAAAGCGCGCTATAGCAATCAGCCCCAGCATTTT. Protein product: CATSKARYSNQPQHF. The chain joins TRBV15 to TRBJ1-5; the D is unclear. Trimming took off 4 bases at V and 0 bases at J, with 10 bases between the two ends. Germline V CDR1 and CDR2: LNHNV, YYDKDF (reference sequence). This CDR3 is built from 15 residues.

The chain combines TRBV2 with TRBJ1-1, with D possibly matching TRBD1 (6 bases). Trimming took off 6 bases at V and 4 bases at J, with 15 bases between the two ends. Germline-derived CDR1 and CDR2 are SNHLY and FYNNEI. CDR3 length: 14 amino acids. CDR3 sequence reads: CASRWGGPLTEAFF. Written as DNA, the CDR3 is TGTGCCAGCAGATGGGGGGGGCCCCTCACTGAAGCTTTCTTT.

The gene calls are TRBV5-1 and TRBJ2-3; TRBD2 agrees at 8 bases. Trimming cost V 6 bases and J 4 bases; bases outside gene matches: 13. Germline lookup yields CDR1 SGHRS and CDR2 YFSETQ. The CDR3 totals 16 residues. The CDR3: CASTSGSGAGADTQYF. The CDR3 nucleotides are TGCGCCAGCACATCAGGTAGCGGGGCCGGTGCAGATACGCAGTATTTT.